The present entry profiles one TCR beta chain with its context. The junction departs from germline at one end; a sequencing error may be responsible. Recruited during active infection, patients (from Seattle) were subsequently followed longitudinally. Per the germline V gene, CDR1 is SGHNT and CDR2 is YYREEE (reference sequence). This CDR3 region has 14 residues. How the authors handled the data: Using reference gene primer amplification, nucleated cell counts were estimated. Measured with immunoSEQ multiplex PCR; TCRdb has only the in-frame clones, and not every one. V and J calls and clone size are given by that table; D and trimming were obtained from the DNA. The sample consists of around 230,000 clones, roughly 85% of them appearing once. These data originate in a study of blood T cell repertoires in COVID-19. The wider study: Acute-phase and convalescent COVID-19 samples originated in the United States, Italy and Spain. PBMCs, B-cell-depleted T cells, or T cells were the source of the cDNA or gDNA that made up the material.

The chain uses TRBV5-4 and TRBJ1-2; tentatively, D is TRBD1 (6 bases). Sequenced sample: peripheral blood. The TCR comes from a man aged 50 to 60 with COVID-19, enrolled during active disease. The CDR3 spells CASSFQQGNYGCTF. CDR3 nucleotides: TGTGCCAGCAGCTTCCAACAGGGTAACTATGGCTGCACCTTC.